This T cell receptor beta chain was documented in a study of T cells in Graves' hyperthyroidism and ophthalmopathy. On this clonotype: Its matching antigen is unknown.

The diagnostic basis comprised clinical symptoms, serum thyroxine and TRAb, thyroid ultrasound and orbital computed tomography. Amplification of TCR beta CDR3 regions was performed using RNA transcripts as template. The HTBI primer set was used in a first-round RT-PCR of the TCR CDR3. TCRdb re-called the multiplex PCR reads through MiXCR, storing one row per CDR3 protein. The sample records fewer than 650,000 distinct CDR3 sequences, around 43% being singletons. Study-wide points: Before onset, by a median of around 6.4 months, the model predicted ophthalmopathy. The authors' 13 V-J model separated ophthalmopathy from stable hyperthyroidism.

Germline assignment: CDR1 SQVTM and CDR2 ANQGSEA. The CDR3 is made up of 14 amino acids. Trimming took 3 bases from V and 2 from J, leaving 12 bases between them. Sequenced material: peripheral blood or thyroid tissue (not recorded which). This TCR derives from an adult woman with Graves' disease, either hyperthyroidism or ophthalmopathy (not recorded which). The rearrangement joins TRBV29-1 to TRBJ2-3, with a weak D call TRBD2 (5 bases). CDR3 in amino acids: CSVEGSGYTDTQYF. Written as DNA, the CDR3 is TGCAGCGTTGAGGGGAGCGGTTACACAGATACGCAGTATTTT.